Many counts were recorded for the clone carrying this T cell receptor (beta chain). Its antigen is not identified. The entry originates in a study of identical twins. The CDR3 covers 17 residues. Study observations and caveats: Carriage of fewer insertions was seen in abundant cord blood beta clonotypes, whereas memory repertoires showed none. The models systematically underestimated how much out-of-frame TCR alpha was shared in monozygotic twins.

TCRdb re-called the 5' RACE reads through MiXCR, storing one row per CDR3 protein. The repertoire holds about 200,000 distinct CDR3 sequences, with about 7.5% as singletons. No donor was unhealthy or non-Caucasian. This sample also appeared in a second study, on yellow fever vaccine responses in identical twins.

This clonotype was obtained from a woman aged 18-29 years in good health. The sample consisted of memory (CD45RO+) T cells sorted from blood. V is TRBV21-1 and J is TRBJ2-2; the table assigns TRBD1, which was not confirmed against the DNA. TRBV21-1 is shown as a pseudogene. CDR3 sequence: CASSNAGTGENTGELFF. The CDR3 DNA sequence: TGTGCCAGCAGCAACGCCGGGACAGGGGAAAACACCGGGGAGCTGTTTTTT.